This TCR beta chain appears in the sequencing data of a study of CD8 T cell repertoires and HIV-1 epitope variants. As for the study in general: Controls included no peptide, Ebola AY9 epitope, and a CMV, EBV, flu pool.

The assay was immunoSEQ multiplex PCR, and TCRdb's table has in-frame clones only and misses some. The table shows nearly 5,000 clones, with about two thirds occurring only once. This CDR3 contains 14 residues. V was clipped by 0 bases and J by 5 bases, with 11 bases between them. CDR1 is ENHRY, CDR2 SYGVKD, per germline. As for this clone: The target antigen is unknown.

Sequencing was done on a sample of cultured CD8+ T cells derived from PBMCs. The rearrangement uses TRBV10-3 and TRBJ2-7; no firm D call. The source is a male donor with HIV. The CDR3 DNA follows: TGTGCCATCAGTGAGTCTCTTTTGGCAGACGAGCAGTACTTC. This encodes CAISESLLADEQYF.